Each of the 4 T cell receptor beta chains below was sequenced from the same sample in a study of cytomegalovirus exposure and HLA in healthy donors. 13 Jbeta primers and 60 Vbeta primers were used for the PCR. The table came from immunoSEQ multiplex PCR; TCRdb's copy has only in-frame clones and leaves some out. The data show more than 90,000 clones, with 81% seen just once and approximately 4.2% held by the top ten. Sequencing input: PBMCs. These receptor sequences come from a woman between 65 and 79 years old in good health and CMV-seropositive.

On this clone itself: Other DNA sequences within the sample encode an identical CDR3. The chain has TRBV30 and TRBJ1-2; D might be TRBD1 (6 bases). With 2 bases removed from V and 4 bases from J, the gap between germline ends came to 11 bases. CDR1 is GTSNPN and CDR2 is SVGIG in the germline V gene (reference sequence). There are 13 residues in the CDR3. The CDR3 DNA reads as TGTGCCTGGAGTAGAGACAGGCCCTATGGCTACACCTTC. As protein: CAWSRDRPYGYTF.

The chain joins TRBV19 to TRBJ2-2; D gene uncertain. V was clipped by 5 bases and J by 1 base, with 11 bases between them. CDR1 LNHDA and CDR2 SQIVND come from the germline V gene (reference sequence). This CDR3 has 15 residues. The CDR3 loop reads CASSSGTVNTGELFF. In DNA, the CDR3 is TGTGCCAGTAGTTCCGGCACAGTGAACACCGGGGAGCTGTTTTTT.

The V gene is TRBV27, the J gene TRBJ2-1; D is unresolved. Trimming removed 7 bases from V and 0 bases from J, with 13 bases in between. The CDR3 has 15 residues. The germline CDR1 and CDR2 sequences are MNHEY and SMNVEV (reference sequence). CDR3 bases: TGTGCCAGCACCTTAAACCCGAGCTCCTACAATGAGCAGTTCTTC. Protein sequence: CASTLNPSSYNEQFF.

The chain employs TRBV18 and TRBJ2-1, with 7 bases lining up with TRBD1. The CDR3 is made up of 17 amino acids. The ends lost 4 bases at V and 4 bases at J; junction bases unmatched: 13. Germline V lookup: CDR1 KGHSH, CDR2 LQKENI. The DNA of the CDR3 is TGTGCCAGCTCACTTCTACAGGGGCCCGTCGGTTACAATGAGCAGTTCTTC. Protein: CASSLLQGPVGYNEQFF.